Reported below is one T cell receptor (beta chain). One base away lies a much larger clone, so this may be a sequencing read error. Via MiXCR, TCRdb re-called the 5' RACE reads, giving one row per CDR3 protein. The sample records approximately 31,000 distinct CDR3 sequences, about 10% being singletons. The sample originates from a study of T cells after yellow fever vaccination. Study findings and constraints: The secondary response showed a weaker magnitude and a faster peak, day 5 versus 15. Contaminants from the bulk population, in the form of abundant clonotypes, could be found in FACS-sorted repertoires.

The CDR3 length is 14 residues. The V end lost 3 bases, the J end lost 4 bases, and 9 bases lay between the germline ends. The germline V gene encodes CDR1 KGHSH and CDR2 LQKENI. This TCR was sampled from a man between 18 and 29 years old who received the YFV17D yellow fever vaccine. The J gene is TRBJ2-2, the V gene TRBV18; D might be TRBD1 (6 bases). The input for sequencing was PBMCs, either bulk or a sorted T-cell subset (CD4+, CD8+, memory, or dextramer-sorted; not recorded which), taken approximately 16 days after the first yellow fever vaccination. This CDR3 reads CASSPWTATGELFF. The CDR3, as DNA: TGTGCCAGCTCACCCTGGACAGCCACCGGGGAGCTGTTTTTT.